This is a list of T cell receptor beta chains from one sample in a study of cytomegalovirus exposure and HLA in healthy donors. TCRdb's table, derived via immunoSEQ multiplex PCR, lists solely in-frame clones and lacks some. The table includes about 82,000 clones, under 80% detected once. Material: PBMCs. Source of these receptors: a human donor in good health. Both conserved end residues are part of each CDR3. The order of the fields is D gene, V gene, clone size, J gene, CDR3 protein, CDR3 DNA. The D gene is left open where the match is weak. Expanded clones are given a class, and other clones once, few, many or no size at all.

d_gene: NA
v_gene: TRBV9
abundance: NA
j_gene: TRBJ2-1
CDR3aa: CASSLYNEQFF
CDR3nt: TGTGCCAGCAGCTTATACAATGAGCAGTTCTTC

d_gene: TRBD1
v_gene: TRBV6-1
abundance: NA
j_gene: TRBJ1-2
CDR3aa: CASSGDRDHGYTF
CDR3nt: TGTGCCAGCAGCGGGGACAGGGATCATGGCTACACCTTC

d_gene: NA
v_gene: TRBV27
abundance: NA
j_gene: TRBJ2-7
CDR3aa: CASSNRVSYEQYF
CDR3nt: TGTGCCAGCAGTAACAGGGTATCCTACGAGCAGTACTTC

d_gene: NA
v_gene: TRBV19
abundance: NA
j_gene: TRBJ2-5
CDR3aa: CASSIAAYPQETQYF
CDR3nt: TGTGCCAGTAGTATCGCGGCCTACCCTCAAGAGACCCAGTACTTC

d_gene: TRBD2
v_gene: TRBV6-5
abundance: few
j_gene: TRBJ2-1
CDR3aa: CASNGLAGPSDEQFF
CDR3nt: TGTGCCAGCAATGGCCTAGCGGGGCCAAGTGATGAGCAGTTCTTC

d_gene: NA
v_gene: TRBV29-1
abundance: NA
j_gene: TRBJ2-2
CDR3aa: CSVVSVPTGELFF
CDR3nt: TGCAGCGTTGTATCGGTACCCACCGGGGAGCTGTTTTTT

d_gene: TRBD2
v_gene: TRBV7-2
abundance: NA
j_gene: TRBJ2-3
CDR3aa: CASSRGTRSSDTQYF
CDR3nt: TGTGCCAGCAGCCGGGGGACTAGATCCTCAGATACGCAGTATTTT

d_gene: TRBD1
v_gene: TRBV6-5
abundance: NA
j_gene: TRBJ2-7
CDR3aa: CASRPDRAQSYEQYF
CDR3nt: TGTGCCAGCAGACCCGACAGGGCGCAATCCTACGAGCAGTACTTC

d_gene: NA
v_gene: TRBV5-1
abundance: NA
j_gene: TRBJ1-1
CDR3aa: CASSWVAAMNTEAFF
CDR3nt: TGCGCCAGCAGCTGGGTGGCAGCGATGAACACTGAAGCTTTCTTT

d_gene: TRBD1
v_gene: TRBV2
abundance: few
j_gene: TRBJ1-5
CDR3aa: CASKIGTGNQPQHF
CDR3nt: TGTGCCAGCAAAATCGGGACAGGCAATCAGCCCCAGCATTTT

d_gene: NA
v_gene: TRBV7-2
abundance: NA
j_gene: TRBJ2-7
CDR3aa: CASSLVGASYEQYF
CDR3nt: TGTGCCAGCAGCTTAGTGGGCGCTTCCTACGAGCAGTACTTC

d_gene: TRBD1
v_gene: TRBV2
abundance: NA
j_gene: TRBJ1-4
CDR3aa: CASRQGAEKLFF
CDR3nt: TGTGCCAGTAGACAGGGGGCTGAAAAACTGTTTTTT

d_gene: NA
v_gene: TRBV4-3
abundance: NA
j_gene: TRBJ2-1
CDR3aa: CASSHLDRGNEQFF
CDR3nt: TGCGCCAGCAGCCACCTTGACCGCGGCAATGAGCAGTTCTTC

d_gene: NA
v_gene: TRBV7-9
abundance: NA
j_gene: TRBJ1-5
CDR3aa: CASSLAVAGHLSNQPQHF
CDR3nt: TGTGCCAGCAGCTTAGCTGTGGCTGGACACCTTAGCAATCAGCCCCAGCATTTT

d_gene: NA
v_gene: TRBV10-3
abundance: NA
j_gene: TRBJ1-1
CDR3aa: CAIRGGVSNTEAFF
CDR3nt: TGTGCCATCAGGGGTGGAGTTTCGAACACTGAAGCTTTCTTT

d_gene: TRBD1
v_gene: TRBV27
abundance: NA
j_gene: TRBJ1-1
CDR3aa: CASSRQGCEAFF
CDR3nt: TGTGCCAGCAGTCGACAGGGTTGTGAAGCTTTCTTT

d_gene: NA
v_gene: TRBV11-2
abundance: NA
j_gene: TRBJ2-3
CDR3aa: CASSSTSSGDTQYF
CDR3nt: TGTGCCAGCAGCTCTACTTCCTCCGGAGATACGCAGTATTTT

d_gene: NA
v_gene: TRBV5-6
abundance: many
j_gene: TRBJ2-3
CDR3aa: CASSIYRDDTQYF
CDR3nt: TGTGCCAGCAGCATATACAGGGATGATACGCAGTATTTT

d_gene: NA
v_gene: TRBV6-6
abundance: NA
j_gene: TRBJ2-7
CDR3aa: CATETRLQGTYEQYF
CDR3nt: TGTGCCACCGAAACCAGACTCCAGGGGACCTACGAGCAGTACTTC

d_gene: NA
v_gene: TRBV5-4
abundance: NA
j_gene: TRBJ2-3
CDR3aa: CASTLIGTTAHDTQYF
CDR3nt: TGTGCCAGCACCTTAATTGGGACAACGGCCCATGATACGCAGTATTTT

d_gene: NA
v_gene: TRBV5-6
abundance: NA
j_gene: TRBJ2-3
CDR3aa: CASRQNTDTQYF
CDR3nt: TGTGCCAGCAGACAGAATACAGATACGCAGTATTTT

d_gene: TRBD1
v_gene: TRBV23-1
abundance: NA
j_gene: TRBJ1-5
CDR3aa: CASLQGGGQPQHF
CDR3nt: TGCGCCAGCCTACAGGGGGGGGGACAGCCCCAGCATTTT

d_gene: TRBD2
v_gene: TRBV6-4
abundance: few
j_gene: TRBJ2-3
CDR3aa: CASSDSPGGTDTQYF
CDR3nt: TGTGCCAGCAGTGACTCGCCGGGGGGAACAGATACGCAGTATTTT

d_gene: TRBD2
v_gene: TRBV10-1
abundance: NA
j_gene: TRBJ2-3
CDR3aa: CASAAGGPPDTQYF
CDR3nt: TGCGCCAGCGCAGCGGGGGGTCCCCCGGATACGCAGTATTTT

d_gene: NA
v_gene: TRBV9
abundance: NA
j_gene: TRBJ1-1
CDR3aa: CASSVGAGWTEAFF
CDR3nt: TGTGCCAGCAGCGTAGGGGCAGGGTGGACTGAAGCTTTCTTT

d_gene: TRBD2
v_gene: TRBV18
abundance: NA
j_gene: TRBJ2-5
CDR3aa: CASSRGTSGQETQYF
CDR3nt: TGTGCCAGCTCACGGGGGACTAGCGGACAAGAGACCCAGTACTTC

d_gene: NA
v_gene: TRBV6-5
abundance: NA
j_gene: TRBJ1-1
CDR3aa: CASSRQNTEAFF
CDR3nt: TGTGCCAGCAGCCGACAGAACACTGAAGCTTTCTTT

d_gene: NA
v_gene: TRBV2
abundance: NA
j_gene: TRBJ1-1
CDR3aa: CASSDRGHGNTEAFF
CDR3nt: TGTGCCAGCAGTGACCGGGGACATGGGAACACTGAAGCTTTCTTT

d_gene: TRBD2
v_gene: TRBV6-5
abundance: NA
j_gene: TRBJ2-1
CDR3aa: CASSYAGGTEQFF
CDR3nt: TGTGCCAGCAGTTACGCCGGGGGGACTGAGCAGTTCTTC

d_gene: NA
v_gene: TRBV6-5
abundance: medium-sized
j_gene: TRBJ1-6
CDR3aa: CASSYQDSGSPLHF
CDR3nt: TGTGCCAGCAGTTACCAGGACAGTGGATCACCCCTCCACTTT

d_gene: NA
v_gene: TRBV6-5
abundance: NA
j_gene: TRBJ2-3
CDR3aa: CASTDYPDTQYF
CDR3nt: TGTGCCAGCACGGACTATCCAGATACGCAGTATTTT

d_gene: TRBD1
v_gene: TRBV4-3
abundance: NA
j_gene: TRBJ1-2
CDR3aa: CASSQGINRDRGDYGYPF
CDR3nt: TGCGCCAGCAGCCAAGGGATTAACCGGGACAGGGGAGACTATGGCTACCCCTTC

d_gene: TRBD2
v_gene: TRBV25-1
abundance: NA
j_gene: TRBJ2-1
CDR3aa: CASSETSTTEQFF
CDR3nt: TGTGCCAGCAGTGAGACTAGCACCACGGAGCAGTTCTTC

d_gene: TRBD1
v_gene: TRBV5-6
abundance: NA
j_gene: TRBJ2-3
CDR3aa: CASSPSEDRGSVDTQYF
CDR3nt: TGTGCCAGCAGCCCATCCGAGGACAGGGGAAGTGTCGATACGCAGTATTTT

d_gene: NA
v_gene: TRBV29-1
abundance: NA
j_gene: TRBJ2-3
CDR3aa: CSVEGGYREGDTQYF
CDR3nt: TGCAGCGTTGAGGGTGGGTACAGGGAAGGAGATACGCAGTATTTT

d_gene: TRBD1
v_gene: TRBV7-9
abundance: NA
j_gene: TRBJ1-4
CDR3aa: CSSRLQGSAEKLFF
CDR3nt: TGTTCCAGCAGACTACAGGGGTCGGCTGAAAAACTGTTTTTT

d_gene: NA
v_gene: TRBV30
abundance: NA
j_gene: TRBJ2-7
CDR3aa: CAWSVKGYPPYEQYF
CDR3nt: TGTGCCTGGAGTGTCAAGGGGTACCCCCCGTACGAGCAGTACTTC

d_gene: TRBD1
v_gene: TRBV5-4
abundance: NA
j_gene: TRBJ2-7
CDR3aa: CASSIGDRSYEQYF
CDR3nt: TGTGCCAGCAGCATTGGGGACAGAAGTTACGAGCAGTACTTC

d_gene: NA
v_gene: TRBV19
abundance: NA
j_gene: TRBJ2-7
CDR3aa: CASSITWTAYEQYF
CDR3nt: TGTGCCAGTAGTATCACGTGGACAGCCTACGAGCAGTACTTC

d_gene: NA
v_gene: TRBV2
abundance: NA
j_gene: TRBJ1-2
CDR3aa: CASSEAIISGPYGYTF
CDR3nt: TGTGCCAGCAGTGAAGCAATAATCTCAGGTCCCTATGGCTACACCTTC

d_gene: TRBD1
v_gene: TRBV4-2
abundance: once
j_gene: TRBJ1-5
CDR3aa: CASSQDPTGGGWPQHF
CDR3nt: TGTGCCAGCAGCCAAGACCCAACAGGGGGCGGGTGGCCCCAGCATTTT

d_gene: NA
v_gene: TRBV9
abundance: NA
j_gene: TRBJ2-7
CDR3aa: CASSEGDPTYEQYF
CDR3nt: TGTGCCAGCAGCGAGGGGGACCCCACCTACGAGCAGTACTTC